This T cell receptor (beta chain) was sequenced during a study of blood T cell repertoires in COVID-19. For the study at large: Material from acute and convalescent COVID-19 was sourced from the United States, Italy and Spain. From T cells, B-cell-depleted T cells, or PBMCs came the material, which was cDNA or gDNA.

In germline, CDR1 is MNHEY, CDR2 SMNVEV (reference sequence). This CDR3 spans 17 amino acids. V was clipped by 0 bases and J by 0 bases, with 9 bases between them. Per the study methods: Amplifying reference gene primers gave estimates of nucleated cell counts. The table came from immunoSEQ multiplex PCR; TCRdb's copy has only in-frame clones and leaves some out. V, J and clone size are taken as reported in that table, and D and trimming were inferred from the DNA itself. The sample holds 90,000 to 100,000 clones, around nine tenths seen once. This TCR derives from a human donor in a cohort sampled during active COVID-19. The rearrangement joins TRBV27 to TRBJ2-6, with no clear D. Sequencing was done on a sample of peripheral blood. As DNA, the CDR3 is TGTGCCAGCAGTTTATCAGCCCAATACTCTGGGGCCAACGTCCTGACTTTC. It codes for CASSLSAQYSGANVLTF.